Reported below is one TCR beta chain. This clone's antigen is unknown. These data are taken from a study of T cells expressing NK-cell markers (dated by TCRdb to between 2020 and 2021). Study-level background: In sorted CD3+CD56+NKG2C+, CD3+CD56+NKG2C- and CD3+CD56-NKG2C+ T-cell subsets from eight or nine donors, TCR beta-chain repertoires were profiled. Among the eight sequenced donors, seven were HCMV-seropositive and one was HCMV-seronegative. All eight donors whose samples were sequenced were randomly selected healthy volunteers, three of them men and five women. Sequencing of the libraries produced 2 x 150 bp reads on Illumina HiSeq 2000/2500, MiSeq or NextSeq. Results the study describes overall, beyond this receptor: In roughly 6 donors, the dominant CD3+CD56+NKG2C+ clonotypes ranked among the top 10 CD8+ clonotypes, making up 1.0-7.0% of CD8+ T cells. Those dominant clonotypes were again the most abundant among CD3+CD56-NKG2C+ cells in four donors, at about 25-60.1%. It remained unclear whether the expanded NKG2C-expressing T cell clones were specific for HCMV antigens.

To determine HCMV serostatus, a commercial ELISA kit was used to detect HCMV-specific IgG in serum. Peripheral blood mononuclear cells were isolated from blood by Ficoll density gradient centrifugation. The CDR3 starts with the cysteine, ends with the phenylalanine, and has 16 residues. This entry has no DNA. CDR1 and CDR2 (MGHRA, YSYEKL) derive from the germline V gene. Sequencing used an Illumina HiSeq 2000. The TCR beta cDNA libraries were made using 5'RACE template switching, a step that added both a universal primer site and unique molecular identifiers. Priming for cDNA synthesis came from the TCR beta constant segment, and two successive PCR amplification steps followed. The authors processed their data as follows. MIGEC was used to demultiplex reads and group reads by UMI, and MiTCR was used to assemble and quantify clonotypes. To exclude erroneous sequences, only TCR cDNA sequences supported by at least two reads were retained. The tcR package was used for downstream repertoire analysis, with clonotypes matched between fractions based on CDR3 nucleotide sequence plus V segment. VDJmatch was used to annotate antigen specificity against VDJdb, with one amino acid substitution allowed in CDR3. TCRdb reprocessed the reads and assigns one entry to each CDR3 protein sequence, leaving out DNA. None of the V and J calls come from the authors' own analysis; TCRdb made them. The sample table includes about 120,000 distinct CDR3 sequences. The ten biggest clones cover roughly 18% of the sample.

The V and J segments used are TRBV4-1 and TRBJ2-1; as DNA is missing, the TRBD2 call by TCRdb cannot be tested. The source is a woman between 18 and 69 years old in good health. The sequencing input was blood T cells: a sorted CD56 or NKG2C T cell subset, CD4+ or CD8+ T cells, or bulk PBMC T cells (not recorded which). The CDR3 region: CASSQGGTSGKNEQFF.